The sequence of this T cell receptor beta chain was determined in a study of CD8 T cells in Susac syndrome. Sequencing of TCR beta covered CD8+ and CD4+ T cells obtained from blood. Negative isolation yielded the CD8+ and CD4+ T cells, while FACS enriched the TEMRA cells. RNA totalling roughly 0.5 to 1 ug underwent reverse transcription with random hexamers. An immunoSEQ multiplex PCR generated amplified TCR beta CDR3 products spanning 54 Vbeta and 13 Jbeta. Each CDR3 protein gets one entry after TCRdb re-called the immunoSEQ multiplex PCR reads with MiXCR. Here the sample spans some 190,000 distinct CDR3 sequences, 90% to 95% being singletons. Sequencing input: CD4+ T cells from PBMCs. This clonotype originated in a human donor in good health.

CDR3 in amino acids: CASTSRAQYF. CDR3 coding DNA: TGTGCCAGCACGTCCAGGGCGCAGTATTTT. This chain links TRBV25-1 with TRBJ2-3; D may be TRBD1 (5 bases). Trimming shortened V by 7 bases and J by 10 bases, and 9 bases separated the two germline ends. This CDR3 is built from 10 residues. Germline V gives CDR1 MGHDK, CDR2 SYGVNS.